This passage covers 25 T cell receptor beta chains from one sample sequenced in a study of shared clonotypes between healthy human individuals. Assay used: immunoSEQ multiplex PCR; TCRdb lists only in-frame clones, some missing. This table has fewer than 400,000 clones, 74% appearing once. Material for sequencing was memory CD4+ T cells sorted from blood. Regarding subset: CD45RA-negative fraction. All receptors derive from a man younger than 45 in good health.

The chain uses TRBV6-5 and TRBJ1-1, with 10 bases that match TRBD1. The CDR3 is made up of 13 amino acids. Germline trimming cut 10 bases from V and 4 bases from J; bases unmatched to any gene: 6. Germline V gene sequence: CDR1 MNHEY, CDR2 SVGAGI. CDR3 sequence: CATRQGAVTEAFF. Written as DNA, the CDR3 is TGTGCCACTCGACAGGGGGCCGTCACTGAAGCTTTCTTT.

Only a few counts were recorded for this clone. The chain links TRBV19 to TRBJ2-7; a weak D match, TRBD1 (5 bases). Trimming removed 3 bases at V and 4 bases at J, with 13 bases between. The CDR3 runs to 14 residues. CDR1 LNHDA and CDR2 SQIVND come from the germline V gene (reference sequence). This CDR3 is CASSIGTGWYEQYF. Written as DNA, the CDR3 is TGTGCCAGTAGTATCGGTACAGGTTGGTACGAGCAGTACTTC.

This clone was seen just once. The chain recombines TRBV19 with TRBJ1-5, with 8 bases aligning to TRBD1. Germline V gene sequence: CDR1 LNHDA, CDR2 SQIVND (reference sequence). The CDR3 has 15 amino acids. Trimming took 2 bases from V and 7 from J; bases not matched to a gene: 7. The CDR3 nucleotides read TGTGCCAGTAGTATACGACAGGGGAAGTACCAGCCCCAGCATTTT. Protein product: CASSIRQGKYQPQHF.

The rearrangement uses TRBV10-3 and TRBJ2-5, with 16 bases that match TRBD2. V shed 6 bases and J 7 bases; nucleotides not matched to a gene: 5. CDR3 length: 15 amino acids. The germline gives CDR1 ENHRY, CDR2 SYGVKD. CDR3 DNA sequence: TGTGCCATCAGCATCGGGACTAGCGGGAGGGGGACCCAGTACTTC. It specifies CAISIGTSGRGTQYF.

This rearrangement joins TRBV7-2 to TRBJ2-7; TRBD2 agrees at 7 bases. V shed 5 bases and J 0 bases; nucleotides not matched to a gene: 7. There are 15 residues in the CDR3. Germline V gene sequence: CDR1 SGHTA, CDR2 FQGNSA. For the CDR3, the DNA is TGTGCCAGCAGCCCTCCTAGCGGTCCCTCCTACGAGCAGTACTTC. Protein: CASSPPSGPSYEQYF.

The V gene is TRBV6-1, the J gene TRBJ1-2; unclear D gene. From germline, CDR1 is MNHNS and CDR2 SASEGT. Trimming took off 3 bases at V and 2 bases at J, with 10 bases between the two ends. CDR3 length equals 14 residues. In DNA form, the CDR3 reads TGTGCCAGCAGTGACCACAACACAAACTATGGCTACACCTTC. It encodes CASSDHNTNYGYTF.

V usage is TRBV10-3 and J usage is TRBJ2-2, with 10 bases lining up with TRBD2. Per the germline V gene, CDR1 is ENHRY and CDR2 is SYGVKD. The CDR3 loop spans 20 amino acids. V gave up 4 bases and J gave up 5 bases; unmatched junction bases: 19. DNA of the CDR3: TGTGCCATCAGTGCCTCGCCGGGGGCTAGCGGGAGTGCTGAGACCGGGGAGCTGTTTTTT. This sequence encodes CAISASPGASGSAETGELFF.

The CDR3 loop is CASSSQRIDNEQFF. The CDR3 bases are TGCGCCAGCAGCTCTCAGCGTATCGACAATGAGCAGTTCTTC. The chain employs TRBV5-1 and TRBJ2-1; D unclear. Germline V gives CDR1 SGHRS, CDR2 YFSETQ. This CDR3 spans 14 amino acids. V lost 3 bases and J 5 bases, leaving 12 bases between the germline ends.

V gene TRBV5-1 combines with J gene TRBJ2-1, with D tentatively TRBD2 (7 bases). The germline V gene has CDR1 SGHRS and CDR2 YFSETQ. The ends were cut back, 4 bases at V and 4 bases at J, with 15 bases in the middle. This CDR3 region has 15 residues. The CDR3 nucleotides are TGCGCCAGCAGCGTGGAGGGGGGGACGTACAATGAGCAGTTCTTC. Encoded protein: CASSVEGGTYNEQFF.

This clone is labeled medium-sized. Other DNA sequences from this sample encode an identical CDR3 as well. The rearrangement joins TRBV19 to TRBJ1-1; D unresolved. Germline CDR1 and CDR2: LNHDA and SQIVND (reference sequence). The CDR3 consists of 14 residues. V gave up 3 bases and J gave up 3 bases, with 11 bases separating them. Here the CDR3 DNA reads TGTGCCAGTAGTATTTGGGGTCTTGACACTGAAGCTTTCTTT. It specifies CASSIWGLDTEAFF.

The chain joins TRBV5-8 to TRBJ2-3; 9 nucleotides match TRBD1. V lost 4 bases and J lost 4; bases outside the gene matches: 4. The V gene's germline CDR1 is SGHTS and CDR2 YDEGEE. The length of the CDR3 is 14 residues. The CDR3 bases are TGTGCCAGCAGCCTCGGACAGGGGTCAGATACGCAGTATTTT. It codes for CASSLGQGSDTQYF.

This chain uses TRBV2 with TRBJ2-7; D is possibly TRBD1 (5 bases). Trimming left V 7 bases short and J 2 bases short, with 15 bases between. Germline V gene sequence: CDR1 SNHLY, CDR2 FYNNEI. The CDR3 consists of 14 residues. CDR3 sequence: CASKVRQPTYEQYF. CDR3 nucleotides: TGTGCCAGCAAAGTTAGACAGCCGACCTACGAGCAGTACTTC.

There are a few counts of this clone. The chain employs TRBV4-3 and TRBJ1-5; TRBD1 matches at 8 bases. The CDR3 sequence is 20 residues long. CDR1 is LGHNA, CDR2 YSLEER, per germline. Trimming removed 0 bases from V and 4 bases from J; junction bases left unmatched: 17. The CDR3 coding sequence is TGCGCCAGCAGCCAAGATCAGTCCTTTGGCGGCAGGGGGCAGAATCAGCCCCAGCATTTT. Its translation is CASSQDQSFGGRGQNQPQHF.

The V and J genes are TRBV18 and TRBJ1-4; 8 bases align to TRBD1. V shed 5 bases and J 4 bases; nucleotides not matched to a gene: 12. In germline, CDR1 is KGHSH, CDR2 LQKENI. The CDR3 extends over 17 amino acids. This chain's CDR3 is CASSSSARTGRNEKLFF. The CDR3 bases are TGTGCCAGCTCATCTTCGGCGCGGACAGGGCGTAATGAAAAACTGTTTTTT.

The CDR3 sequence is CAARGRSITEAFF. DNA of the CDR3: TGTGCCGCTCGGGGGCGCAGTATCACTGAAGCTTTCTTT. V gene TRBV6-5 combines with J gene TRBJ1-1; D may be TRBD1 (6 bases). This CDR3 is built from 13 residues. Trimming took 11 bases from V and 4 from J, leaving 17 bases between them. Looked up from germline, CDR1 is MNHEY and CDR2 is SVGAGI.

The chain employs TRBV7-6 and TRBJ2-2; TRBD1 aligns across 9 bases. With 7 bases clipped from V and 4 bases from J, the junction kept 10 bases outside the gene matches. This CDR3 comprises 16 residues. Germline V CDR1 and CDR2: SGHVS, FNYEAQ. CDR3 in DNA: TGTGCCAGCACCCGTACACAGGGGGCGGCCACCGGGGAGCTGTTTTTT. Amino acid sequence: CASTRTQGAATGELFF.

This clone was counted a few times. V is TRBV28 and J is TRBJ2-1; TRBD1 might be the D (6 bases). V lost 2 bases and J lost 0, with 8 bases in between. In germline, CDR1 is MDHEN, CDR2 SYDVKM. This CDR3 is built from 15 residues. CDR3 in DNA: TGTGCCAGCAGTTTAGGGACAAGCTCCTACAATGAGCAGTTCTTC. It codes for CASSLGTSSYNEQFF. Full variable domain (missing parts from reference TRBV28 and TRBJ2-1): DVKVTQSSRYLVKRTGEKVFLECVQDMDHENMFWYRQDPGLGLRLIYFSYDVKMKEKGDIPEGYSVSREKKERFSLILESASTNQTSMYLCASSLGTSSYNEQFFGPGTRLTVL.

The chain joins TRBV28 to TRBJ1-2, with 7 bases matching TRBD1. The germline V gene has CDR1 MDHEN and CDR2 SYDVKM. CDR3 length equals 14 residues. J gave up 3 bases and V 3 bases, and 4 bases lay outside the gene matches. The CDR3: CASSFITGDYGYTF. In DNA form, the CDR3 reads TGTGCCAGCAGTTTTATTACAGGGGACTATGGCTACACCTTC.

V usage is TRBV28 and J usage is TRBJ2-2; 10 positions agree with TRBD2. V trimming: 6 bases; J trimming: 7 bases; junction bases outside the gene matches: 5. This CDR3 spans 14 amino acids. The germline V gene encodes CDR1 MDHEN and CDR2 SYDVKM. CDR3 DNA sequence: TGTGCCAGCAGAGCGGGAGGGCCGGACGGGGAGCTGTTTTTT. Protein sequence: CASRAGGPDGELFF.

The CDR3 reads CASSATAALTSGANVLTF. The CDR3 DNA follows: TGTGCCAGCAGCGCGACAGCCGCCTTAACATCTGGGGCCAACGTCCTGACTTTC. The genes are TRBV9 and TRBJ2-6; the D gene is possibly TRBD1 (5 bases). The V end lost 3 bases, the J end lost 1 base, and 17 bases lay between the germline ends. The CDR3 extends over 18 amino acids. The germline CDR1 and CDR2 sequences are SGDLS and YYNGEE.

This sequence joins TRBV5-6 and TRBJ1-2; D unresolved. Per germline, CDR1 SGHDT and CDR2 YYEEEE. V was pared by 4 bases and J by 2 bases, with 6 bases between. The CDR3 consists of 12 residues. The DNA for the CDR3 is TGTGCCAGCAGCCAGGACAACTATGGCTACACCTTC. Protein: CASSQDNYGYTF.

The gene calls are TRBV7-3 and TRBJ1-3; D unclear. There are 15 residues in the CDR3. V was clipped by 4 bases and J by 0 bases, with 10 bases between them. Germline V gives CDR1 SGHTA, CDR2 FQGTGA. The CDR3 bases are TGTGCCAGCAGCTCAGACGGGAGCTCTGGAAACACCATATATTTT. It encodes CASSSDGSSGNTIYF.

The CDR3 protein is CASSERGAGYGYTF. Here the CDR3 DNA reads TGTGCCAGCAGCGAACGGGGGGCTGGGTATGGCTACACCTTC. V gene TRBV7-6 combines with J gene TRBJ1-2; a possible D gene is TRBD1 (6 bases). The CDR3 sequence is 14 residues long. Trimming took off 5 bases at V and 5 bases at J, with 15 bases between the two ends. The germline V gene encodes CDR1 SGHVS and CDR2 FNYEAQ.

This clone has just a few counts. The CDR3 loop is CASSYQDNYGYTF. DNA of the CDR3: TGTGCCAGTAGTTACCAGGATAACTATGGCTACACCTTC. The gene calls are TRBV19 and TRBJ1-2; D gene ambiguous. The CDR3 is 13 amino acids. The V gene lost 5 bases and the J gene lost 1 base, with 8 bases spanning the gap. Germline V CDR1 and CDR2: LNHDA, SQIVND (reference sequence).

V is TRBV6-5 and J is TRBJ2-3, with a tentative D call TRBD2 (6 bases). Germline assignment: CDR1 MNHEY and CDR2 SVGAGI. This CDR3 is 13 amino acids long. Trimming shortened V by 6 bases and J by 3 bases, and 10 bases separated the two germline ends. DNA of the CDR3: TGTGCCAGCAGCAGGGACTGGACAGATACGCAGTATTTT. Protein product: CASSRDWTDTQYF.